This T cell receptor beta chain was found in a study of cytomegalovirus exposure and HLA in healthy donors. Study-wide results and limits: In an earlier analysis, productive rearrangement rates for most beta V segments clustered near 87% or 30%.

The PCR used 60 Vbeta and 13 Jbeta primers. The protocol was immunoSEQ multiplex PCR, while the TCRdb copy is restricted to in-frame clones and leaves out a portion. The repertoire holds 120,000 to 150,000 clones, with 66% as singletons. The CDR3 runs 12 residues. Germline CDR1 MNHNS, CDR2 SASEGT. V lost 2 bases, J lost 8 bases, and 7 bases lay in between. A note on this clone: Its antigen remains unidentified.

The rearrangement joins TRBV6-1 to TRBJ2-1; tentative D call: TRBD2 (5 bases). Specimen: PBMCs. The clonotype comes from a woman aged 60-75 years in good health and CMV-seronegative. DNA for the CDR3: TGTGCCAGCAGTGAATACGGGGATGAGCAGTTCTTC. It translates to CASSEYGDEQFF.